This T cell receptor (beta chain) was profiled in a study of neurological immune-mediated disorders. Specified time point: longitudinal time-point 3. Unsorted libraries were generated from 2 million PBMCs held at -80 degrees C. Synthesis of cDNA was carried out by template-switch 5'RACE. The reaction used 10-nucleotide random UMIs. TCRdb itself ran the 5' RACE reads through MiXCR, one entry per CDR3 protein. The table lists roughly 100,000 distinct CDR3 sequences, approximately 11% of them singletons. Source material: PBMCs. This receptor was identified in a female donor with HTLV-1-associated myelopathy (HAM/TSP).

The CDR3 nucleotides read TGCGCCAGCAGCCAGAGTGGGACAGGGGCTTCGGACGAGCAGTACTTC. It specifies CASSQSGTGASDEQYF. The genes are TRBV5-1 and TRBJ2-7; 10 nucleotides match TRBD1. Germline CDR1 SGHRS, CDR2 YFSETQ. The V gene end was trimmed by 4 bases and the J gene end by 5 bases; junction bases not matched to a gene: 12. This CDR3 has 16 residues.